This T cell receptor beta chain was recorded in a study of human T cells and chemical hapten exposure. TCRdb reprocessed the RACE reads via MiXCR and lists one record per CDR3 protein. The sample holds tens of thousands of distinct CDR3 sequences, less than 15% seen once. The sample's time point: pre-sensitization, week 0. The treatment denotes: therapeutic diphenylcyclopropenone sensitization with weekly scalp DPC. The study extracted total RNA from unfractionated whole blood. This clonotype was detected many times. Germline V CDR1 and CDR2: ENHRY, SYGVKD. Trimming took 6 bases from V and 0 from J, leaving 6 bases between them. The length of the CDR3 is 12 residues.

This TCR derives from a woman in her thirties or forties with alopecia areata. Some clones in this sample may be carry-over from other donors' samples. The chain links TRBV10-3 to TRBJ2-7; D call uncertain. Material: whole blood, obtained in connection with sensitization to the hapten diphenylcyclopropenone (DPC). This CDR3 reads CAISGTSYEQYF. The CDR3 DNA follows: TGTGCCATCAGCGGAACCTCCTACGAGCAGTACTTC.